The 18 T cell receptor beta chains below were found in one sample sequenced in a study of PD-1 blockade in mismatch repair-deficient tumors. Sequencing used immunoSEQ multiplex PCR; TCRdb keeps in-frame clones, though not all of them. Among around 37,000 clones listed, roughly 84% were seen once. The source material was PBMCs, sampled about 40 weeks after starting pembrolizumab. The receptors derive from an adult with mismatch repair-deficient cancer.

This chain connects TRBV5-1 to TRBJ1-4, with D hard to call. CDR1 is SGHRS, CDR2 YFSETQ, per germline. The V and J ends lost 0 bases and 2 bases respectively, with 8 bases between them. The CDR3 is 15 amino acids. DNA of the CDR3: TGCGCCAGCAGCTTGGCACACCCTACTAATGAAAAACTGTTTTTT. This sequence encodes CASSLAHPTNEKLFF.

The rearrangement uses TRBV27 and TRBJ2-3, with 11 bases that match TRBD2. V lost 6 bases, J lost 1 base, and 3 bases stayed unmatched. CDR3 length: 15 residues. CDR1 and CDR2 (germline): MNHEY, SMNVEV (reference sequence). The CDR3 sequence: CASRSSGRRTDTQYF. The CDR3 DNA sequence: TGTGCCAGCAGATCTAGCGGGAGGCGCACAGATACGCAGTATTTT.

Comment on this clone: The same CDR3 can be traced to other DNA sequences in this sample. V usage is TRBV27 and J usage is TRBJ2-3; maybe TRBD1 (6 bases). Trimming took 6 bases from V and 2 from J, leaving 15 bases between them. This CDR3 has 15 amino acids. CDR1 and CDR2 (germline): MNHEY, SMNVEV (reference sequence). The CDR3 nucleotides are TGTGCCAGCAGCCGCCAGGGGCCCATCACAGATACGCAGTATTTT. Protein: CASSRQGPITDTQYF.

A few counts support this clone. CDR3: CASSAGLAGYEQYF. The CDR3 DNA sequence: TGTGCCAGCAGCGCCGGACTAGCGGGCTACGAGCAGTACTTC. The chain combines TRBV11-1 with TRBJ2-7, with 11 positions matching TRBD2. This CDR3 spans 14 amino acids. Germline V gives CDR1 SGHAT, CDR2 FQDESV (reference sequence). J lost 3 bases, V lost 5 bases, and 3 bases had no gene match.

The chain has TRBV7-9 and TRBJ2-3; D remains unclear. The CDR3 length is 12 residues. Per the germline V gene, CDR1 is SEHNR and CDR2 is FQNEAQ (reference sequence). Deletions cut 5 bases from V and 3 bases from J, with 6 bases between. CDR3 nucleotide sequence: TGTGCCAGCAGCCCCCAGACAGATACGCAGTATTTT. Residues: CASSPQTDTQYF.

The chain is built from TRBV28 and TRBJ2-7; D perhaps matches TRBD1 (6 bases). The V and J ends lost 2 bases and 5 bases respectively, with 16 bases between them. The CDR3 length is 15 residues. Germline assignment: CDR1 MDHEN and CDR2 SYDVKM. CDR3 DNA: TGTGCCAGCAGTTTACTATCGAACAGGGACCACGAGCAGTACTTC. Translated, it gives CASSLLSNRDHEQYF.

The genes are TRBV6-5 and TRBJ1-5, with D perhaps matching TRBD1 (5 bases). V shed 7 bases and J shed 10 bases, with 20 bases lying between them. In germline, CDR1 is MNHEY, CDR2 SVGAGI. The length of the CDR3 is 14 residues. The CDR3 region has the DNA TGTGCCAGCACCAAGACAAGAGGAGGGGACCCCCAGCATTTT. It is translated as CASTKTRGGDPQHF.

The chain links TRBV11-2 to TRBJ1-5; tentatively, D is TRBD1 (5 bases). The CDR3 runs 15 residues. The ends were cut back, 6 bases at V and 3 bases at J, with 15 bases in the middle. Germline V gene data show CDR1 as SGHAT and CDR2 as FQNNGV. Here the CDR3 DNA reads TGTGCCAGCAGTTCGGCGACAGAATACAATCAGCCCCAGCATTTT. Its protein is CASSSATEYNQPQHF.

This rearrangement joins TRBV2 to TRBJ2-7; 9 bases map to TRBD2. The junction had 7 bases not matched to a gene; V was cut back by 2 bases and J by 2 bases. Germline loops: CDR1 SNHLY, CDR2 FYNNEI. The CDR3 is 16 amino acids. In DNA, the CDR3 is TGTGCCAGCAGTGAAACCAGCGGGAGGCCTACCTACGAGCAGTACTTC. It specifies CASSETSGRPTYEQYF.

The chain couples TRBV28 to TRBJ2-7; TRBD2 aligns across 7 bases. Germline lookup yields CDR1 MDHEN and CDR2 SYDVKM. Trimming cost V 1 base and J 0 bases; bases outside gene matches: 12. The CDR3 is made up of 18 amino acids. As DNA, the CDR3 is TGTGCCAGCAGTTTATCAGGGACTAAAGGACTTAGCTCCTACGAGCAGTACTTC. It codes for CASSLSGTKGLSSYEQYF.

Comment on this clone: A junction end diverges from the germline sequence, so it may reflect a read error. This sequence joins TRBV7-7 and TRBJ2-5; 14 bases fit TRBD2. The germline gives CDR1 SSHAT, CDR2 FNYEAQ (reference sequence). CDR3 size: 18 residues. This chain's CDR3 is CASSLGLAGGEQQETQYF. CDR3 in DNA: TGTGCTAGCAGCTTAGGACTAGCGGGAGGAGAACAACAAGAGACCCAGTACTTC.

This clone came up once. This chain joins TRBV11-3 and TRBJ1-1; 9 nucleotides line up with TRBD1. The CDR3 extends over 13 amino acids. V trimming: 4 bases; J trimming: 6 bases; junction bases outside the gene matches: 3. Germline CDR1 and CDR2: SGHNT and YENEEA. The DNA for the CDR3 is TGTGCCAGCAGCTCCGGGACAGGGTCTGAAGCTTTCTTT. It is translated as CASSSGTGSEAFF.

The J gene is TRBJ2-1, the V gene TRBV2, with 8 bases aligning to TRBD2. Germline assignment: CDR1 SNHLY and CDR2 FYNNEI. Trimming at V came to 6 bases and at J to 8 bases, leaving 15 bases not matched to a gene. This CDR3 is built from 16 residues. The CDR3 loop is CASSPTSGGGRDEQFF. For the CDR3, the DNA is TGTGCCAGCAGCCCTACTAGCGGCGGGGGTCGGGATGAGCAGTTCTTC.

The chain joins TRBV30 to TRBJ1-4, with D possibly being TRBD1 (6 bases). Germline values: CDR1 GTSNPN, CDR2 SVGIG (reference sequence). This CDR3 has 15 amino acids. Trimming removed 0 bases at V and 7 bases at J, with 15 bases between. Here the CDR3 reads CAWSVGLMTGEKLFF. In DNA form, the CDR3 reads TGTGCCTGGAGTGTAGGGCTTATGACAGGTGAAAAACTGTTTTTT.

J is TRBJ2-2 and V is TRBV19; 7 bases are shared with TRBD2. V lost 7 bases, J lost 2 bases, and 7 bases stayed unmatched. The V gene's germline CDR1 is LNHDA and CDR2 SQIVND (reference sequence). The CDR3 runs 15 residues. The CDR3 spells CASKFAGVNTGELFF. The CDR3 coding sequence is TGTGCCAGTAAATTTGCGGGGGTAAACACCGGGGAGCTGTTTTTT.

CDR3 protein: CATSRDNTANYGYTF. The CDR3, as DNA: TGTGCCACCAGCAGAGACAATACAGCAAACTATGGCTACACCTTC. The V gene is TRBV15, the J gene TRBJ1-2; D unclear. The CDR3 has 15 residues. Germline CDR1 is LNHNV and CDR2 is YYDKDF (reference sequence). The V and J ends lost 0 bases and 2 bases respectively, with 10 bases between them.

This clone was recorded once. The rearrangement links TRBV27 to TRBJ2-5, with D possibly matching TRBD2 (7 bases). Trimming removed 6 bases at V and 10 bases at J, with 21 bases between. Germline CDR1 reads MNHEY; CDR2 reads SMNVEV (reference sequence). CDR3 size: 14 residues. The CDR3 nucleotides read TGTGCCAGCAGCCCCCCGGGGGGCGCGGTTGTCCAGTACTTC. This encodes CASSPPGGAVVQYF.

The chain combines TRBV5-4 with TRBJ1-1; 7 nucleotides agree with TRBD1. Unmatched junction bases numbered 17, after V lost 4 bases and J lost 5 bases. Germline V gene data show CDR1 as SGHNT and CDR2 as YYREEE (reference sequence). The CDR3 consists of 17 residues. Here the CDR3 reads CASSTPTLTGLITEAFF. The CDR3 nucleotides are TGTGCCAGCAGCACCCCGACCCTGACAGGGCTCATTACTGAAGCTTTCTTT. Filled out from reference TRBV5-4 and TRBJ1-1, the complete variable domain reads ETGVTQSPTHLIKTRGQQVTLRCSSQSGHNTVSWYQQALGQGPQFIFQYYREEENGRGNFPPRFSGLQFPNYSSELNVNALELDDSALYLCASSTPTLTGLITEAFFGQGTRLTVV.